Sequencing of this T cell receptor (beta chain) was carried out in a study of T cell repertoires in aging, cancer and after chemotherapy (dated by TCRdb to the late 2010s). With regard to the full study: The donors fell into six age groups ranging from 30 or younger to 70 or older, and each group had at least three individuals. In the solid tumor group, paired pre- and post-chemotherapy samples were obtained from brain tumor (glioblastoma) patients receiving temozolomide-based therapy. The full dataset contained approximately 9.6 million TCR reads. Peripheral blood TCR beta repertoires from healthy donors and cancer patients were profiled to examine immunoaging and T cell reconstitution after chemotherapy. Alongside around 97 healthy donors serving as a reference group, the cohort included 218 cancer patients, of whom some 90 had hematological cancers and 110 to 140 had solid cancers.

The paper as a whole reports these results and caveats: The authors noted that the repertoire data do not allow conclusions about immunological memory after chemotherapy. In healthy donors, the decline in TCR diversity with age was mainly explained by loss of richness, whereas in cancer patients loss of evenness was also found to contribute. Untreated patients with hematological or solid cancers showed significantly lower blood TCR diversity and higher clonality than age-matched healthy donors. An increase in median generation probability over the chemotherapy interval was observed in both cancer cohorts, suggesting that the repertoire was reconstituted through rebound thymic output.

Rearranged TRB sequences spanning V, D and J segments were amplified by multiplex touch-down PCR using a mixed TRB-A/B primer pool. Illumina adapters and sample indices were attached to the amplicons through two consecutive PCR reactions run with Phusion HS II polymerase. The amplicons were purified from gel with the NucleoSpin Gel and PCR Clean-up kit and then assessed with Qubit and an Agilent 2100 Bioanalyzer. Sequencing of libraries was carried out on an Illumina MiSeq in 600-cycle, single-indexed, paired-end runs. As for how the authors treated the data: MiXCR versions 2.12 and 3.0.5 were used to process TRB sequences. Each unique CDR3 nucleotide sequence was treated as one clone, and only productive sequences with two or more reads were kept. The repertoire metrics were Shannon diversity, evenness, clonality (calculated as one minus evenness), and diversity profiles parameterized by alpha from 0 to 5. The IGoR algorithm was used to compute generation probabilities of clones in paired pre- and post-chemotherapy samples. TCRdb applied fastp at Q25 and MiXCR to the public reads, then kept only in-frame beta chains. Records with the same CDR3 protein are collapsed into one entry carrying the most frequent genes and DNA. In this record, the V and J calls reflect TCRdb's handling and not the investigators' own analysis. The sample table contains 2,000 to 2,500 distinct CDR3 sequences; only one count was recorded for around 30% of them. Approximately 16% of the sample lies in the top ten.

Genomic DNA extracted from peripheral blood, rather than sorted cells or RNA, was used as the source for amplification of TCR beta rearrangements. This clonotype was seen only once. Which antigen it targets is not known. No much larger clonotype is one base removed from it; base qualities were not supplied. One read offers little support. The origin of this receptor is a human donor with a solid tumor. The specimen sequenced was blood.

The CDR3 region: CASRRGELREKLFF. Read as DNA, the sequence is TGTGCCAGCAGGAGGGGGGAGTTAAGGGAAAAACTGTTTTTT. The chain couples TRBV27 to TRBJ1-4, with TRBD1 as a weak D call on 6 bases. The CDR3 spans 14 residues, from the cysteine through the phenylalanine. Only the CDR3 part of the read is kept: 42 bases, read in frame from the first base. The V and J ends are trimmed by 6 bases and 8 bases, leaving 16 bases between them. CDR1 MNHEY and CDR2 SMNVEV were looked up in the germline V gene (reference sequence).